The rows below give T cell receptor beta chains drawn from one sample of a study of T cell responses to AZD1222 COVID-19 vaccine. Using immunoSEQ multiplex PCR, the repertoire was profiled, and TCRdb retains in-frame clones only, with some absent. The data show fewer than 150,000 clones, around 90% seen once. The sample here was peripheral blood, taken 28 days after the second AZD1222 dose. The source is an adult who received the AZD1222 COVID-19 vaccine. The CDR3 runs from the conserved cysteine through the conserved F or W. A D gene is named only where the DNA matches it firmly. Size values are once, few and many counts, or a class for expanded clones, and some rows have none.

J gene	V gene	D gene	clone size	CDR3 DNA	CDR3 protein
TRBJ1-1	TRBV5-4	-	-	TGTGCCAGCAGCCCCAGGTTCCACATGAACACTGAAGCTTTCTTT	CASSPRFHMNTEAFF
TRBJ2-1	TRBV4-3	TRBD2	-	TGCGCCAGCAGCCAAGATCGGAATAGCGGGGGGCACTGGTTCTTC	CASSQDRNSGGHWFF
TRBJ1-4	TRBV5-1	-	-	TGCGCCAGCAGCTTGGAGGGGCTGGACGAAAAACTGTTTTTT	CASSLEGLDEKLFF
TRBJ1-3	TRBV7-9	TRBD1	-	TGTGCCAGCAGCTCGGGACAGGGGCCAAGCTCTGGAAACACCATATATTTT	CASSSGQGPSSGNTIYF
TRBJ1-1	TRBV10-3	-	-	TGTGCCATCAGGGTACACGCGAACACTGAAGCTTTCTTT	CAIRVHANTEAFF
TRBJ2-2	TRBV7-8	TRBD2	-	TGTGCCAGCAGCCCCCGCCCTAGCGGGGATAACACCGGGGAGCTGTTTTTT	CASSPRPSGDNTGELFF
TRBJ1-1	TRBV5-6	-	-	TGTGCCAGCAGCACGGGACCGGCTGGGGACACTGAAGCTTTCTTT	CASSTGPAGDTEAFF
TRBJ1-1	TRBV3-1/TRBV3-2	TRBD1	-	TGTGCCAGCAGCCAACGGGACCTCCAGGGGGCCTGGAACACTGAAGCTTTCTTT	CASSQRDLQGAWNTEAFF
TRBJ2-2	TRBV5-1	TRBD2	-	TGCGCCAGCAGCTTGGATCTAGCGGGAGGCACCGGGGAGCTGTTTTTT	CASSLDLAGGTGELFF
TRBJ2-7	TRBV5-1	TRBD2	-	TGCGCCAGCAGCGACCTAGCGGGAGTATACGAGCAGTACTTC	CASSDLAGVYEQYF
TRBJ1-4	TRBV5-1	TRBD1	-	TGCGCCAGCAGCTTCGGAGACAGGGATTATGAAAAACTGTTTTTT	CASSFGDRDYEKLFF
TRBJ1-3	TRBV20-1	-	few	TGCAGTGCTAGTGCTAAACCCTCTGGAAACACCATATATTTT	CSASAKPSGNTIYF
TRBJ2-3	TRBV9	TRBD2	-	TGTGCCAGCAGCGCGCGGACTAGCCCAGATACGCAGTATTTT	CASSARTSPDTQYF
TRBJ1-5	TRBV9	TRBD1	once	TGTGCCAGCAGCCCCCCCGGCAGGGGGCTTCAGCCCCAGCATTTT	CASSPPGRGLQPQHF
TRBJ2-6	TRBV7-2	-	-	TGTGCCAGCAGCCCCCAGGGAGCCAACGTCCTGACTTTC	CASSPQGANVLTF
TRBJ2-7	TRBV6-2/TRBV6-3	TRBD1	-	TGTGCCAGCAGCGGAATCCGGGACAGCCCTATTCCACGTCCCTACGAGCAGTACTTC	CASSGIRDSPIPRPYEQYF
TRBJ1-5	TRBV6-5	-	-	TGTGCCAGCAGTTACTCCCGGACCGCCCGGCATTTT	CASSYSRTARHF
TRBJ1-2	TRBV19	-	-	TGTGCCAGTAGTACCTCTTTAAACTATGGCTACACCTTC	CASSTSLNYGYTF
TRBJ2-2	TRBV24-1	-	-	TGTGCCACCAGTGCAGGGCGGATGGAGCTGTTTTTT	CATSAGRMELFF
TRBJ1-4	TRBV6-5	-	-	TGTGCCAGCAGTTACCTAGGACAGGAAAAACTGTTTTTT	CASSYLGQEKLFF
TRBJ1-5	TRBV19	TRBD1	-	TGTGCCAGTCCAGTTGGGACAGGAAGGAATCAGCCCCAGCATTTT	CASPVGTGRNQPQHF
TRBJ2-1	TRBV6-5	TRBD2	once	TGTGCCAGCAGTAAACCGGGACTAGGAATTGGTGAGCAGTTCTTC	CASSKPGLGIGEQFF
TRBJ1-1	TRBV11-2	-	-	TGTGCCAGCAGCTCCGACCGGGACACTGAAGCTTTCTTT	CASSSDRDTEAFF
TRBJ2-5	TRBV3-1/TRBV3-2	TRBD1	-	TGTGCCAGCAGCCAATGGGGGGGACAGGGGCACGGAGAGACCCAGTACTTC	CASSQWGGQGHGETQYF
TRBJ1-2	TRBV18	-	-	TGTGCCAGCTCACCCGGGACACCACCAAACACCTTC	CASSPGTPPNTF
TRBJ2-7	TRBV5-4	-	-	TGTGCCAGCAGCTTGGGCGGGACAAACCGGAGGGAGCAGTACTTC	CASSLGGTNRREQYF
TRBJ1-1	TRBV30	-	-	TGTGCCTGGAGTGTCACGTTGGGCACTGAAGCTTTCTTT	CAWSVTLGTEAFF
TRBJ2-3	TRBV5-1	-	-	TGCGCCAGCAGCTTGGAAGGCGGGGTCACAGATACGCAGTATTTT	CASSLEGGVTDTQYF
TRBJ2-5	TRBV18	-	-	TGTGCCAGCTCACCCCCAACCCGGGGTCGTGAGGGAGAGACCCAGTACTTC	CASSPPTRGREGETQYF
TRBJ2-7	TRBV12-3/TRBV12-4	-	once	TGTGCCAGCACCGACGATAGGGACGAGCAGTACTTC	CASTDDRDEQYF
TRBJ1-5	TRBV2	-	-	TGTGCCAGCAGGGATTATAGCAATCAGCCCCAGCATTTT	CASRDYSNQPQHF
TRBJ2-3	TRBV18	TRBD1	few	TGTGCCAGCCAGACAGGGACCGAAGCAGATACGCAGTATTTT	CASQTGTEADTQYF
TRBJ2-2	TRBV28	-	-	TGTGCCAGCAGTTTCCGTTCCGGGGAGCTGTTTTTT	CASSFRSGELFF
TRBJ2-2	TRBV2	-	-	TGTGCCAGCAGCTCCCAGGGAACGAACACCGGGGAGCTGTTTTTT	CASSSQGTNTGELFF
TRBJ1-1	TRBV7-9	-	few	TGTGCCAGCAGTTCCCAGGCTGGGGACACTGAAGCTTTCTTT	CASSSQAGDTEAFF
TRBJ2-4	TRBV5-4	TRBD1	few	TGTGCCAGCAGCTTCGGACAGGTTGAAGACATTCAGTACTTC	CASSFGQVEDIQYF
TRBJ2-7	TRBV19	TRBD1	few	TGTGCCAGTAGCCCCGGGACAGGGTCCCTCTACGAGCAGTACTTC	CASSPGTGSLYEQYF
TRBJ2-5	TRBV6-5	TRBD1	-	TGTGCCAGCACCTCGACAGGGGTGGAGACCCAGTACTTC	CASTSTGVETQYF
TRBJ2-7	TRBV11-3	TRBD2	-	TGTGCCAGCAGCGTCCTAGCGGGGGGGCAGTACGAGCAGTACTTC	CASSVLAGGQYEQYF
TRBJ1-5	TRBV7-8	-	-	TGTGCCAGCAGCTTAACCTCCAATCAGCCCCAGCATTTT	CASSLTSNQPQHF
TRBJ2-1	TRBV9	-	-	TGTGCCAGCAGCCCCCGATCGGACAATGAGCAGTTCTTC	CASSPRSDNEQFF
TRBJ2-7	TRBV10-3	-	-	TGTGCCATCGGGTACGTCTACGAGCAGTACTTC	CAIGYVYEQYF
TRBJ1-4	TRBV12-1	-	-	TGTGCCAGCAGCGGACGGGGGGCCTCTCCTAATGAAAAACTGTTTTTT	CASSGRGASPNEKLFF
TRBJ1-4	TRBV6-5	TRBD1	-	TGTGCCAGCAGTTATACGACAGGGGATAATGAAAAACTGTTTTTT	CASSYTTGDNEKLFF